This TCR beta chain derives from a study of shared clonotypes between healthy human individuals. Method: immunoSEQ multiplex PCR; TCRdb's copy keeps in-frame clones and lacks some. Of over 300,000 clones listed, around 86% were seen once; the top ten hold under 20%. This CDR3 contains 14 residues. Germline loops: CDR1 MNHEY, CDR2 SMNVEV (reference sequence). The V end was cut by 5 bases, the J end by 4 bases, with 12 bases between. The clonotype was recovered from a young man in good health. The sequenced sample consisted of memory CD8+ T cells sorted from blood. Indicated subset: CD45RO+ cells pooled with CCR7-negative TemRA cells. The rearrangement links TRBV27 to TRBJ2-1; D not resolved. CDR3 in amino acids: CASSLAPQYNEQFF. CDR3 nucleotide sequence: TGTGCCAGCAGTCTTGCCCCACAATACAATGAGCAGTTCTTC.